These T cell receptor beta chains were read from a single sample in a study of shared clonotypes between healthy human individuals. Measured with immunoSEQ multiplex PCR; TCRdb has only the in-frame clones, and not every one. The repertoire holds approximately 2,300,000 clones, with approximately 90% as singletons. Sequenced input: naive CD4+ T cells from PBMCs. These receptor sequences come from a man in his late teens or twenties in good health. Some clones in this sample may be carry-over from other donors' samples. CDR3s include the opening cysteine and the closing phenylalanine or tryptophan. Fields, in order: CDR3 protein, CDR3 DNA, V gene, J gene, clone size, D gene. D genes are given only for firm matches. Expanded clones get a size class; other rows say once, few or many, or leave the size out.

CDR3aa: CATRRDRGTGELFF
CDR3nt: TGTGCCACCCGACGGGACAGGGGAACCGGGGAGCTGTTTTTT
v_gene: TRBV7-9
j_gene: TRBJ2-2
abundance: -
d_gene: TRBD1

CDR3aa: CASSRKGPQGSGELFF
CDR3nt: TGTGCCAGCAGCCGCAAAGGTCCTCAAGGGTCCGGGGAGCTGTTTTTT
v_gene: TRBV14
j_gene: TRBJ2-2
abundance: -
d_gene: -

CDR3aa: CASSFNQGYNQPQHF
CDR3nt: TGTGCCAGCAGCTTCAATCAGGGCTACAATCAGCCCCAGCATTTT
v_gene: TRBV27
j_gene: TRBJ1-5
abundance: -
d_gene: -

CDR3aa: CASSEALRPGREQFF
CDR3nt: TGTGCCAGCAGTGAAGCGCTTCGGCCTGGGCGGGAGCAGTTCTTC
v_gene: TRBV6-1
j_gene: TRBJ2-1
abundance: -
d_gene: -

CDR3aa: CASSEGGGPWNYGYTF
CDR3nt: TGCGCCAGCAGTGAAGGGGGAGGACCGTGGAACTATGGCTACACCTTC
v_gene: TRBV10-2
j_gene: TRBJ1-2
abundance: -
d_gene: -

CDR3aa: CASSVGSGEYNEQFF
CDR3nt: TGTGCCAGCAGCGTCGGTAGCGGAGAGTACAATGAGCAGTTCTTC
v_gene: TRBV4-2
j_gene: TRBJ2-1
abundance: -
d_gene: -

CDR3aa: CASSEGSNQPQHF
CDR3nt: TGTGCCAGCAGTGAGGGTAGCAATCAGCCCCAGCATTTT
v_gene: TRBV2
j_gene: TRBJ1-5
abundance: few
d_gene: -

CDR3aa: CASSEVSGRGREQYF
CDR3nt: TGTGCCAGCAGTGAAGTTTCGGGCAGGGGGCGCGAGCAGTACTTC
v_gene: TRBV2
j_gene: TRBJ2-7
abundance: -
d_gene: TRBD1

CDR3aa: CASSLNRDRGAEAFF
CDR3nt: TGTGCCAGCAGTCTGAACCGGGACAGGGGGGCTGAAGCTTTCTTT
v_gene: TRBV6-5
j_gene: TRBJ1-1
abundance: -
d_gene: TRBD1

CDR3aa: CASSVRNSAGAYGYTF
CDR3nt: TGTGCCAGCAGTGTAAGAAACTCAGCCGGGGCCTATGGCTACACCTTC
v_gene: TRBV27
j_gene: TRBJ1-2
abundance: -
d_gene: -

CDR3aa: CASSFRPGKGNTEAFF
CDR3nt: TGTGCCAGCAGTTTTAGGCCAGGGAAGGGGAACACTGAAGCTTTCTTT
v_gene: TRBV28
j_gene: TRBJ1-1
abundance: -
d_gene: -

CDR3aa: CASSQGGHPEETQYF
CDR3nt: TGTGCCAGCAGCCAAGGGGGACACCCAGAAGAGACCCAGTACTTC
v_gene: TRBV4-2
j_gene: TRBJ2-5
abundance: -
d_gene: -

CDR3aa: CATRTSGNYGYTF
CDR3nt: TGTGCCACCCGGACCTCGGGGAACTATGGCTACACCTTC
v_gene: TRBV27
j_gene: TRBJ1-2
abundance: -
d_gene: -

CDR3aa: CARKTDYYGYTF
CDR3nt: TGTGCCAGGAAAACAGACTACTATGGCTACACCTTC
v_gene: TRBV2
j_gene: TRBJ1-2
abundance: few
d_gene: -

CDR3aa: CASSLEERLHIQYF
CDR3nt: TGTGCCAGCAGCTTGGAGGAGCGTCTGCACATTCAGTACTTC
v_gene: TRBV5-8
j_gene: TRBJ2-4
abundance: -
d_gene: -

CDR3aa: CASSPGLSSYNEQFF
CDR3nt: TGCGCCAGCAGCCCGGGACTGAGCTCCTACAATGAGCAGTTCTTC
v_gene: TRBV5-1
j_gene: TRBJ2-1
abundance: -
d_gene: -

CDR3aa: CASNLVGGGDQETQYF
CDR3nt: TGTGCCAGCAACCTGGTTGGGGGAGGGGACCAAGAGACCCAGTACTTC
v_gene: TRBV5-6
j_gene: TRBJ2-5
abundance: -
d_gene: TRBD2

CDR3aa: CASSLFWGTSGINEQFF
CDR3nt: TGTGCCAGCAGTCTTTTTTGGGGGACTAGCGGGATAAATGAGCAGTTCTTC
v_gene: TRBV27
j_gene: TRBJ2-1
abundance: -
d_gene: TRBD2

CDR3aa: CASSPLWQGPYNEQFF
CDR3nt: TGTGCCAGCTCACCCCTCTGGCAGGGGCCGTACAATGAGCAGTTCTTC
v_gene: TRBV18
j_gene: TRBJ2-1
abundance: -
d_gene: -

CDR3aa: CASIKQGGSYEQYF
CDR3nt: TGTGCCAGCATCAAACAGGGTGGGTCCTACGAGCAGTACTTC
v_gene: TRBV5-6
j_gene: TRBJ2-7
abundance: -
d_gene: -

CDR3aa: CASSRHLSGSYNEQFF
CDR3nt: TGCGCCAGCAGCCGACACCTCAGCGGCTCCTACAATGAGCAGTTCTTC
v_gene: TRBV4-3
j_gene: TRBJ2-1
abundance: -
d_gene: -

CDR3aa: CASSLADRHSYEQYF
CDR3nt: TGCGCCAGCAGCTTGGCGGACAGGCACTCCTACGAGCAGTACTTC
v_gene: TRBV5-1
j_gene: TRBJ2-7
abundance: -
d_gene: TRBD1

CDR3aa: CASSSGVDGYTF
CDR3nt: TGTGCCAGCAGTTCAGGGGTGGACGGCTACACCTTC
v_gene: TRBV6-5
j_gene: TRBJ1-2
abundance: few
d_gene: -

CDR3aa: CASSFLLAIDETQYF
CDR3nt: TGTGCCAGCAGCTTCTTACTAGCGATTGATGAGACCCAGTACTTC
v_gene: TRBV11-2
j_gene: TRBJ2-5
abundance: -
d_gene: TRBD2

CDR3aa: CASSLAGSGADTQYF
CDR3nt: TGTGCCAGCAGTTTAGCCGGGTCGGGGGCAGATACGCAGTATTTT
v_gene: TRBV28
j_gene: TRBJ2-3
abundance: -
d_gene: -

CDR3aa: CASSFTTLGTSHTDTQYF
CDR3nt: TGTGCCAGCAGTTTTACTACGCTGGGGACATCCCACACAGATACGCAGTATTTT
v_gene: TRBV28
j_gene: TRBJ2-3
abundance: -
d_gene: -

CDR3aa: CASSIPGDSNQPQHF
CDR3nt: TGTGCCAGTAGTATCCCAGGGGATAGCAATCAGCCCCAGCATTTT
v_gene: TRBV19
j_gene: TRBJ1-5
abundance: -
d_gene: -

CDR3aa: CATLRVAGTYEQYF
CDR3nt: TGTGCCACCTTAAGGGTTGCGGGCACCTACGAGCAGTACTTC
v_gene: TRBV28
j_gene: TRBJ2-7
abundance: -
d_gene: -

CDR3aa: CASSLRGMRGSSYNEQFF
CDR3nt: TGTGCCAGCAGCTTAAGGGGGATGCGGGGGAGCTCCTACAATGAGCAGTTCTTC
v_gene: TRBV7-6
j_gene: TRBJ2-1
abundance: -
d_gene: -

CDR3aa: CASSLARLDKNIQYF
CDR3nt: TGTGCCAGCAGCTTAGCACGTCTCGACAAAAACATTCAGTACTTC
v_gene: TRBV11-1
j_gene: TRBJ2-4
abundance: -
d_gene: -

CDR3aa: CASSLLVGTQETQYF
CDR3nt: TGTGCCAGCAGCCTATTGGTAGGGACCCAAGAGACCCAGTACTTC
v_gene: TRBV2
j_gene: TRBJ2-5
abundance: -
d_gene: -

CDR3aa: CASRGWTSYEQYF
CDR3nt: TGCGCCAGCAGAGGCTGGACCTCCTACGAGCAGTACTTC
v_gene: TRBV10-2
j_gene: TRBJ2-7
abundance: -
d_gene: -

CDR3aa: CATSRAGTGRTEAFF
CDR3nt: TGTGCCACCAGCAGAGCAGGGACAGGGAGGACTGAAGCTTTCTTT
v_gene: TRBV15
j_gene: TRBJ1-1
abundance: few
d_gene: TRBD1

CDR3aa: CASSAGTGSYNEQFF
CDR3nt: TGTGCCAGCTCGGCCGGGACGGGCTCCTACAATGAGCAGTTCTTC
v_gene: TRBV18
j_gene: TRBJ2-1
abundance: -
d_gene: -

CDR3aa: CASSLRLADNNEQFF
CDR3nt: TGTGCCAGCAGTTTACGGCTAGCGGACAACAATGAGCAGTTCTTC
v_gene: TRBV6-6
j_gene: TRBJ2-1
abundance: -
d_gene: TRBD2

CDR3aa: CASSFFGKNIQYF
CDR3nt: TGTGCCAGCAGCTTTTTCGGCAAAAACATTCAGTACTTC
v_gene: TRBV7-9
j_gene: TRBJ2-4
abundance: -
d_gene: -

CDR3aa: CASSEGTATEAFF
CDR3nt: TGCGCCAGCAGCGAAGGGACGGCCACTGAAGCTTTCTTT
v_gene: TRBV5-1
j_gene: TRBJ1-1
abundance: -
d_gene: -